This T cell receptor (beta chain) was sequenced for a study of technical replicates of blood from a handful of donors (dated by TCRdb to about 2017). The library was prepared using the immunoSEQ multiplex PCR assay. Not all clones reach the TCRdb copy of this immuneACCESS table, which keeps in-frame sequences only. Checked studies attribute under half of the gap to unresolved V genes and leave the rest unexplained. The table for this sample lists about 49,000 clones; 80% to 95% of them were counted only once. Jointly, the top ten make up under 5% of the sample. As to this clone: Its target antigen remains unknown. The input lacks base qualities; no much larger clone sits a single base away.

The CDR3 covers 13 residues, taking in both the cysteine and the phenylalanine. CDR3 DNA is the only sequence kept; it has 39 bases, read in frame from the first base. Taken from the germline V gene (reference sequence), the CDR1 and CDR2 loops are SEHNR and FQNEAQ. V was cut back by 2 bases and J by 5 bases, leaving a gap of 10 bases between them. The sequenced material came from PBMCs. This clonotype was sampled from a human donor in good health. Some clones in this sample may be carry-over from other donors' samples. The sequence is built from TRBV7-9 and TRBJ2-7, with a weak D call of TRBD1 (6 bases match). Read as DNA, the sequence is TGTGCCAGCAGCTTACAGGGGCCCGACGAGCAGTACTTC. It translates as CASSLQGPDEQYF.